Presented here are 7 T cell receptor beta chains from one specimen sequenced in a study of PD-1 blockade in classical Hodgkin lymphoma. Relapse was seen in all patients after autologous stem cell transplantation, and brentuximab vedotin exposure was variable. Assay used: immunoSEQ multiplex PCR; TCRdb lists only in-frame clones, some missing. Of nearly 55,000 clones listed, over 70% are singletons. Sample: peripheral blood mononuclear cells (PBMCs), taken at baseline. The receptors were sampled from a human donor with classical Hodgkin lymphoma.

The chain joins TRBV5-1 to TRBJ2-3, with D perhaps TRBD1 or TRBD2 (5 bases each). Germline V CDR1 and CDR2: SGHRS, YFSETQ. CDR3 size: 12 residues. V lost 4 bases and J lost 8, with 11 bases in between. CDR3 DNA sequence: TGCGCCAGCAGCCAGCTGAGGGGTACGCAGTATTTT. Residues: CASSQLRGTQYF.

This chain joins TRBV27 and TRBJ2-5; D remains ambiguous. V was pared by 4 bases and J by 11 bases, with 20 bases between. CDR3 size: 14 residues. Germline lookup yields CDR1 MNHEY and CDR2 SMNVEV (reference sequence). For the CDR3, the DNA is TGTGCCAGCAGTTCAATACGGTCCCCCGGAGAGCAGTACTTC. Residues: CASSSIRSPGEQYF.

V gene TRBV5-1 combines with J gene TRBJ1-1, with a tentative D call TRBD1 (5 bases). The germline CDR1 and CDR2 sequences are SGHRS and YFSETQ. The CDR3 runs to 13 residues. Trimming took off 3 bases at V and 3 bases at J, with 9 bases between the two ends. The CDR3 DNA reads TGCGCCAGCAGCTCGTTGGGGGACACTGAAGCTTTCTTT. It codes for CASSSLGDTEAFF.

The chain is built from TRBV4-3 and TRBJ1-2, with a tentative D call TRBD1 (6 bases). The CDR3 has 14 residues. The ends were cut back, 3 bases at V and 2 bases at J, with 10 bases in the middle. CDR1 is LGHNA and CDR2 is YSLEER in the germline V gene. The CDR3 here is CASSQGGGNYGYTF. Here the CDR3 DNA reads TGCGCCAGCAGCCAGGGAGGGGGGAACTATGGCTACACCTTC.

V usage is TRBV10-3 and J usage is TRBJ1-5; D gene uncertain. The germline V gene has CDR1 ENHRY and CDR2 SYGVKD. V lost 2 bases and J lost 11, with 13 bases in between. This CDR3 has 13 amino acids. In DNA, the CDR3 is TGTGCCATCAGTGAGACTCGAGGCGAGGCCCAGCATTTT. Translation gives CAISETRGEAQHF.

CDR3 residues: CASGLSRVSGANVLTF. CDR3 bases: TGTGCTAGTGGTTTGTCCCGGGTCTCTGGGGCCAACGTCCTGACTTTC. The V and J genes are TRBV12-5 and TRBJ2-6; no firm D call. The CDR3 has 16 residues. The germline V gene encodes CDR1 LGHNT and CDR2 FRNRAP. The germline V and J ends were trimmed by 2 bases and 0 bases, with 8 bases remaining between them.

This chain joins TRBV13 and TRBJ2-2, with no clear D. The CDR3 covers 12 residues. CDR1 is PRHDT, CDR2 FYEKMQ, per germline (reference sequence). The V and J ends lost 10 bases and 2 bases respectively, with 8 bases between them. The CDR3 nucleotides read TGTGCCATCGAAAGAAACACCGGGGAGCTGTTTTTT. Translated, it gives CAIERNTGELFF.